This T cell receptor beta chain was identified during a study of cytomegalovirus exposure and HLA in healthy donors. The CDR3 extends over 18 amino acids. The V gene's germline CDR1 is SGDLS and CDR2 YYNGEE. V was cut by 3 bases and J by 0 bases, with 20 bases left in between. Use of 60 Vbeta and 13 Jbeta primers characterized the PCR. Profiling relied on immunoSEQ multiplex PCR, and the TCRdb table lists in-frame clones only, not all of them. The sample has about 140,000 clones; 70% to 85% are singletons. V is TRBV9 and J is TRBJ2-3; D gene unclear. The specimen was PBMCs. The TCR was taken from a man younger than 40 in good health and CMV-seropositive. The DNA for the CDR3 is TGTGCCAGCAGCGCAACTCTCCAGGTTTTCTCTAGCACAGATACGCAGTATTTT. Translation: CASSATLQVFSSTDTQYF.